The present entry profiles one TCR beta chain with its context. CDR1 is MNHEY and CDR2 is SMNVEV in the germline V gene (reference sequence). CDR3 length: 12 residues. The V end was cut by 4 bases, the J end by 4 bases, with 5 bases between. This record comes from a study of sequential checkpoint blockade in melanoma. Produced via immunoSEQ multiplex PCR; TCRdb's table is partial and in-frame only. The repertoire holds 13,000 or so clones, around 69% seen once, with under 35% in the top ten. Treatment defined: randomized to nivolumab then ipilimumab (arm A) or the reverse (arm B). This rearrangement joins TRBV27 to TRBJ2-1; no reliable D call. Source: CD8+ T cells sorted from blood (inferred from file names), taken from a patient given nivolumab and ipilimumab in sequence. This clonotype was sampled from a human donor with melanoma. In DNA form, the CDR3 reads TGTGCCAGCAGTTCCCAGTACAATGAGCAGTTCTTC. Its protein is CASSSQYNEQFF.